Listed below are T cell receptor beta chains from one sample, sequenced in a study of radiotherapy plus CTLA-4 blockade in lung cancer. Sequenced by immunoSEQ multiplex PCR; TCRdb stores in-frame clones only, minus some. The sample lists approximately 52,000 clones, about 77% occurring once. The sample was peripheral blood, taken from a patient treated with radiotherapy plus ipilimumab. The receptors were gathered from a human donor with non-small cell lung cancer whose response to radiotherapy plus ipilimumab could not be evaluated. Each CDR3 is given with its conserved first and last residue. D genes are given only for firm matches. Clone size is stated in some rows and not others, as once, few, many or a class when expanded.

V	size	J	D	DNA	CDR3
TRBV18	few	TRBJ1-3	TRBD1	TGTGCCAGCTCACCGGGACAGACTGGAAACACCATATATTTT	CASSPGQTGNTIYF
TRBV7-3	-	TRBJ2-3	TRBD1	TGTGCCAGCAGCCCCGGGACAGGGAGCGCAGATACGCAGTATTTT	CASSPGTGSADTQYF
TRBV18	-	TRBJ1-5	-	TGTGCCAGCTCAGCGTCGGGCAATCAGCCCCAGCATTTT	CASSASGNQPQHF
TRBV5-4	few	TRBJ2-4	TRBD2	TGTGCCAGCAGCTGGCGGGGGACTAGCGGGAGGAAACAAAACATTCAGTACTTC	CASSWRGTSGRKQNIQYF
TRBV4-3	few	TRBJ2-2	-	TGCGCCAGCAGCCAAGATCTGGGGGGGCCCGGGGAGCTGTTTTTT	CASSQDLGGPGELFF
TRBV7-2	-	TRBJ2-5	TRBD2	TGTGCCAGCAGCCTCAGCGGGACTAGCGGGGGGGGACCGTACTTC	CASSLSGTSGGGPYF
TRBV27	-	TRBJ2-3	-	TGTGCCAGCAGTTCCAGGGCGGCCCGCACAGATACGCAGTATTTT	CASSSRAARTDTQYF
TRBV5-4	few	TRBJ1-6	-	TGTGCCAGCAGCTTGGAATCGCAGGACTTTCGGGGTTATAATTCACCCCTCCACTTT	CASSLESQDFRGYNSPLHF
TRBV28	-	TRBJ2-7	-	TGTGCCAGCAGTTCTCCCGGGACACCTCCCCGAGCCTACGAGCAGTACTTC	CASSSPGTPPRAYEQYF
TRBV5-1	-	TRBJ2-7	-	TGCGCCAGCAGCTTGGTAACCTACTCCTACGAGCAGTACTTC	CASSLVTYSYEQYF
TRBV4-3	-	TRBJ1-4	-	TGCGCCAGCAGCCAAGTAGGGGGGGGTGAAAAACTGTTTTTT	CASSQVGGGEKLFF
TRBV9	once	TRBJ1-1	-	TGTGCCAGCAGCGCCCCGGGTCGGGGGTCGAACACTGAAGCTTTCTTT	CASSAPGRGSNTEAFF
TRBV9	few	TRBJ2-5	TRBD1	TGTGCCAGCAGCCCGTCAGGGGGAAGGGAGACCCAGTACTTC	CASSPSGGRETQYF
TRBV7-8	-	TRBJ1-2	-	TGTGCCAGCAGCTTAGCGCAGGGCGTTGGCGGCTACACCTTC	CASSLAQGVGGYTF
TRBV6-1	-	TRBJ1-2	-	TGTGCCCTGGAAGGAGGGAGGGTCTATGGCTACACCTTC	CALEGGRVYGYTF
TRBV27	-	TRBJ2-2	-	TGTGCCAGCAGTTCCTCTAGCTATTCGACCGGGGAGCTGTTTTTT	CASSSSSYSTGELFF
TRBV6-5	few	TRBJ1-5	-	TGTGCCAGCAGTTACTCTGGACTTCTAAATCAGCCCCAGCATTTT	CASSYSGLLNQPQHF
TRBV28	-	TRBJ1-3	-	TGTGCCAGCAGTTTAGGGGGCACTGGAAACACCATATATTTT	CASSLGGTGNTIYF
TRBV5-1	-	TRBJ2-5	TRBD1	TGCGCCAGCAGCTGGGACAGCCAAGAGACCCAGTACTTC	CASSWDSQETQYF
TRBV5-4	-	TRBJ2-1	-	TGTGCCAGCAGCCTAGGACTCTTCACTAGCTCCTACAATGAGCAGTTCTTC	CASSLGLFTSSYNEQFF
TRBV19	-	TRBJ1-2	-	TGTGCCAGTAGTATAGATTCCACGAGAGCTAACTATGGCTACACCTTC	CASSIDSTRANYGYTF
TRBV5-1	-	TRBJ2-7	-	TGCGCCAGCAGCCCGGGAGTACACTACGAGCAGTACTTC	CASSPGVHYEQYF